This record looks at one T cell receptor (beta chain) sequence and its context. Its antigen is currently unknown. The data belong to a study of OX40 agonist ivuxolimab in advanced cancers. The overall study: Enrollees could have had prior anti-PD-1, anti-PD-L1 or anti-CTLA-4 therapy, which under 50% had received.

Study-level points and caveats: CD4+ T cells averaged fewer expanded clones than CD8+ T cells. Some nonresponders additionally presented with little normalized T-cell clonal expansion.

Some clones are missing from TCRdb's copy, which holds only in-frame ones; the method was immunoSEQ multiplex PCR. This sample yields about 61,000 clones, of which approximately 81% are seen a single time; around 0.52% belongs to the top ten. Trimming took 2 bases from V and 2 from J; bases not matched to a gene: 6. This CDR3 contains 16 residues. From germline, CDR1 is MDHEN and CDR2 SYDVKM. Material: CD4+ or CD8+ T cells sorted from blood, obtained in a trial of the OX40 agonist ivuxolimab. V gene TRBV28 combines with J gene TRBJ1-5, with 7 positions matching TRBD1. The sequence came from an adult with an advanced solid tumor such as melanoma, head and neck, liver or kidney cancer. The CDR3 DNA reads as TGTGCCAGCAGTTTAGGAGGGGGCGAGGGCAATCAGCCCCAGCATTTT. Its translation: CASSLGGGEGNQPQHF.